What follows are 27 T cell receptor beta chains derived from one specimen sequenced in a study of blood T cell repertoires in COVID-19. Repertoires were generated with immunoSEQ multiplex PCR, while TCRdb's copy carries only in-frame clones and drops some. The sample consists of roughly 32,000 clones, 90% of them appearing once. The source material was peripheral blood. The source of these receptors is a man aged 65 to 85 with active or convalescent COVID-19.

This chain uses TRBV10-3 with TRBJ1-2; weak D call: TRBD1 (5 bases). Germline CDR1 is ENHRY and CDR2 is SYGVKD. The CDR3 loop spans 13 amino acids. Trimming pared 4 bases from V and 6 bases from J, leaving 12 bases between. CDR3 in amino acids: CAISGAGWDGYTF. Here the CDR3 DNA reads TGTGCCATCAGTGGGGCAGGGTGGGATGGCTACACCTTC.

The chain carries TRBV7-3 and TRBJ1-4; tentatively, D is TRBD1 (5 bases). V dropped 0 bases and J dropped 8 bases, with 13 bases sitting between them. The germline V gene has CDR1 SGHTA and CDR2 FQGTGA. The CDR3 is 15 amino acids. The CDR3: CASSLTGGVGEKLFF. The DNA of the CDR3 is TGTGCCAGCAGCTTAACGGGAGGGGTTGGGGAAAAACTGTTTTTT.

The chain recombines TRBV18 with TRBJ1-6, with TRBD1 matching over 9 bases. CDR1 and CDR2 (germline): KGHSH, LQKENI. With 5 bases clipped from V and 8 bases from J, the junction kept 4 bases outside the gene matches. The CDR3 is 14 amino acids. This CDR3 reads CASSRDREDSPLHF. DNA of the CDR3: TGTGCCAGCTCAAGGGACAGGGAGGATTCACCCCTCCACTTT.

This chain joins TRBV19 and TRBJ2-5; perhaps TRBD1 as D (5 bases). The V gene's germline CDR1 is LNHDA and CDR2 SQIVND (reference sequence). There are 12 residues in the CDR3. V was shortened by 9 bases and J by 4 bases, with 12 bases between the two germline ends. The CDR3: CASRAQGETQYF. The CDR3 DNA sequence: TGTGCCAGCCGGGCGCAGGGAGAGACCCAGTACTTC.

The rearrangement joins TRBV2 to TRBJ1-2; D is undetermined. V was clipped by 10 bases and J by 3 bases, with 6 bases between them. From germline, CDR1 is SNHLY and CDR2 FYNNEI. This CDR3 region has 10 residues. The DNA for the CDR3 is TGTGCCACTCCGGACTATGGCTACACCTTC. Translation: CATPDYGYTF.

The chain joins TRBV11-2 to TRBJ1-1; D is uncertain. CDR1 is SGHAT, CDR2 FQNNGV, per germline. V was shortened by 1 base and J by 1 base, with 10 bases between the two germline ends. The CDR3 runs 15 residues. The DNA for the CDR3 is TGTGCCAGCAGCTTAGGGGCAGGTGCGAACACTGAAGCTTTCTTT. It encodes CASSLGAGANTEAFF.

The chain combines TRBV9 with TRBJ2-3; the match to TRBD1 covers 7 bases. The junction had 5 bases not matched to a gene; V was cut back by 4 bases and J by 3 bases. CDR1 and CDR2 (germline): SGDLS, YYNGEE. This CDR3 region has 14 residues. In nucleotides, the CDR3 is TGTGCCAGCAGCCTGGGACAGACTACAGATACGCAGTATTTT. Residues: CASSLGQTTDTQYF.

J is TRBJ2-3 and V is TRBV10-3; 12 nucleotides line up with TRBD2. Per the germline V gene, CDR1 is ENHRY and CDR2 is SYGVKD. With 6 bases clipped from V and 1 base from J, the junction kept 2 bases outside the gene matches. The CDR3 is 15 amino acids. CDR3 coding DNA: TGTGCCATCAGGCGGACTAGCGGGGGCACAGATACGCAGTATTTT. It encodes CAIRRTSGGTDTQYF.

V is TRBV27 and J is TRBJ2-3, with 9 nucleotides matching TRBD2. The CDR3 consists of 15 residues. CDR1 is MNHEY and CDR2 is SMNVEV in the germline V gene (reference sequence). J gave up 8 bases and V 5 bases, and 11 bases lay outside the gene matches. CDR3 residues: CASSILTGLAGTQYF. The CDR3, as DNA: TGTGCCAGCAGTATCCTGACGGGACTAGCCGGTACGCAGTATTTT.

The CDR3, as DNA: TGTGCCAGCAGTACGACAGGGAAAAATTCACCCCTCCACTTT. Its translation is CASSTTGKNSPLHF. The chain links TRBV2 to TRBJ1-6; 7 bases are a match to TRBD1. Losses at the gene ends were 5 bases for V and 7 bases for J; bases not matched to a gene: 5. The V gene's germline CDR1 is SNHLY and CDR2 FYNNEI. This CDR3 is built from 14 residues.

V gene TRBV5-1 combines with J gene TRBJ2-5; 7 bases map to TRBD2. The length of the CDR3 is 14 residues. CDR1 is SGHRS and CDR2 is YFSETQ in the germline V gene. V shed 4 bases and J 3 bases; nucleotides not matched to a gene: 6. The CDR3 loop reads CASSHGTNEETQYF. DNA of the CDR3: TGCGCCAGCAGCCACGGGACTAACGAAGAGACCCAGTACTTC.

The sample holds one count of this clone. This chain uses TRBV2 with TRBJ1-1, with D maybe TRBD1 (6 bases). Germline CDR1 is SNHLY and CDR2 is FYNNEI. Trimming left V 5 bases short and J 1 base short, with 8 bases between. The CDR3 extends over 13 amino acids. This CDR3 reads CASSLQGNTEAFF. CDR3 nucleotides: TGTGCCAGCAGTCTACAGGGGAACACTGAAGCTTTCTTT.

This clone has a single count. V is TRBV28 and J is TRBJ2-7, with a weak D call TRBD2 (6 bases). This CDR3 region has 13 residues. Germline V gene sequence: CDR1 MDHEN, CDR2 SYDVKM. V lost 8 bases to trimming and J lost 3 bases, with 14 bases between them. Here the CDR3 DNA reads TGTGCCAGCCATGGGGGGAAGGGCTACGAGCAGTACTTC. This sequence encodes CASHGGKGYEQYF.

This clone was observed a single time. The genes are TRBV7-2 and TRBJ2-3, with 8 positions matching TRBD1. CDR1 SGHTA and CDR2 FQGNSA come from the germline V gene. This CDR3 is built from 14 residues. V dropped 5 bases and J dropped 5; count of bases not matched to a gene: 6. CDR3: CASSPDRGVDTQYF. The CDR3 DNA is TGTGCCAGCAGCCCCGACAGGGGAGTAGATACGCAGTATTTT.

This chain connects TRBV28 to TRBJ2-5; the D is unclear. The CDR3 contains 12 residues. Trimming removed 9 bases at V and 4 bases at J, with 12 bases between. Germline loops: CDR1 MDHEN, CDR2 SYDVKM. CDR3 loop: CASSEFRETQYF. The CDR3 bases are TGTGCCAGTTCGGAGTTCCGAGAGACCCAGTACTTC.

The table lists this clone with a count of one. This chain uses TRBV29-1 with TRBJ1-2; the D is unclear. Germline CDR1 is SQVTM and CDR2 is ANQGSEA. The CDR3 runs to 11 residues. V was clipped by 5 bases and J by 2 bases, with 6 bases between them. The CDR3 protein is CSVHRNYGYTF. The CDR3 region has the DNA TGCAGCGTTCACAGAAACTATGGCTACACCTTC.

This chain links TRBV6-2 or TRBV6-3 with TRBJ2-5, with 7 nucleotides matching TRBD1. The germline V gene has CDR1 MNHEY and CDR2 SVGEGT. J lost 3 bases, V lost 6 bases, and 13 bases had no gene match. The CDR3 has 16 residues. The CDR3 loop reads CASSPDLGQSEETQYF. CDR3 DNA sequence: TGTGCCAGCAGCCCCGACCTGGGACAGTCGGAAGAGACCCAGTACTTC.

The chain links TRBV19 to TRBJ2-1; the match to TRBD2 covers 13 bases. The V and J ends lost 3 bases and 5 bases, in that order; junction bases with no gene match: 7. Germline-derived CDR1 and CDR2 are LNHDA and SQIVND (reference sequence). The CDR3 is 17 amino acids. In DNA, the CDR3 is TGTGCCAGTAGTATGCCGCCCGGACTAGCGGGGGACAATGAGCAGTTCTTC. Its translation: CASSMPPGLAGDNEQFF.

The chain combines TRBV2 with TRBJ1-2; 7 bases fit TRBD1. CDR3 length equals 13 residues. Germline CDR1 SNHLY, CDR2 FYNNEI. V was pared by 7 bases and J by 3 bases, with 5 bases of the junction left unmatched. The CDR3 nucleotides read TGTGCCAGCACCCTGGACAGGCACTATGGCTACACCTTC. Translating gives CASTLDRHYGYTF.

The CDR3 spells CASSFAAGGDTQYF. The CDR3 DNA sequence: TGTGCCAGCAGCTTCGCAGCGGGGGGCGATACGCAGTATTTT. This chain links TRBV7-2 with TRBJ2-3; 9 bases match TRBD2. In germline, CDR1 is SGHTA, CDR2 FQGNSA. The ends lost 3 bases at V and 6 bases at J; junction bases unmatched: 4. The CDR3 extends over 14 amino acids.

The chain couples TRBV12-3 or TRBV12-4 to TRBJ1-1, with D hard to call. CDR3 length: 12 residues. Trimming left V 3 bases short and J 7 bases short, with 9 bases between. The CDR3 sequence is CASSLSRGEAFF. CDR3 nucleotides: TGTGCCAGCAGTTTGAGCCGGGGTGAAGCTTTCTTT.

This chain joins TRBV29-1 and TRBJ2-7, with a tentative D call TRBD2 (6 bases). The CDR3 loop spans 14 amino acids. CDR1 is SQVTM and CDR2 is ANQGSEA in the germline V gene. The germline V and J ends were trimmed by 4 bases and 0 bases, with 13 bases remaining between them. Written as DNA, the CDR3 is TGCAGCGTTGTCGGAGGGGTCAGCTCCTACGAGCAGTACTTC. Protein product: CSVVGGVSSYEQYF.

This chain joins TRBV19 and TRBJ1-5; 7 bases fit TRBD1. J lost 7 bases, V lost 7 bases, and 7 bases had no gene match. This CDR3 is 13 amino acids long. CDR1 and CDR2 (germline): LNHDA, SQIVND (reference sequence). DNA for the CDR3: TGTGCCAGTAACAGGAGGGGACAGCAGCCCCAGCATTTT. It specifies CASNRRGQQPQHF.

The CDR3 sequence is CAIRRTGDNIGMDTQYF. In nucleotides, the CDR3 is TGTGCCATCAGAAGGACAGGGGATAACATCGGTATGGATACGCAGTATTTT. The chain employs TRBV10-3 and TRBJ2-3, with 9 bases identical to TRBD1. This CDR3 region has 17 residues. CDR1 and CDR2 (germline): ENHRY, SYGVKD. J gave up 6 bases and V 6 bases, and 16 bases lay outside the gene matches.

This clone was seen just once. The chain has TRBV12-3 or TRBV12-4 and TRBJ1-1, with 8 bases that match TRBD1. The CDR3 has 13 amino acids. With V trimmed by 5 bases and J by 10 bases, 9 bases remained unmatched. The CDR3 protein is CASSPRQGRGAFF. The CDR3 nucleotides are TGTGCCAGCAGTCCAAGACAGGGGAGGGGAGCTTTCTTT.

CDR3 region: CASSSRGAGAGELFF. For the CDR3, the DNA is TGTGCCAGCAGCTCCCGGGGGGCGGGAGCCGGGGAGCTGTTTTTT. The V and J genes are TRBV5-4 and TRBJ2-2; maybe TRBD2 (7 bases). V was clipped by 3 bases and J by 6 bases, with 15 bases between them. CDR1 and CDR2 (germline): SGHNT, YYREEE (reference sequence). The length of the CDR3 is 15 residues.

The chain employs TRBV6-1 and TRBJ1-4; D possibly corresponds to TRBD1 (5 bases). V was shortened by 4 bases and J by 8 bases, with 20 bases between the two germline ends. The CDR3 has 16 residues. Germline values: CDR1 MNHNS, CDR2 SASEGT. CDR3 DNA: TGTGCCAGCAGTGGCGGGACTCAGGGACGGTACGAAAAACTGTTTTTT. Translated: CASSGGTQGRYEKLFF.